The 30 T cell receptor beta chains presented below share a single source sample, sequenced in a study of shared clonotypes between healthy human individuals. TCRdb keeps only in-frame clones here, not all; method: immunoSEQ multiplex PCR. The sample lists roughly 300,000 clones; less than 85% were seen once. The sample consisted of memory CD4+ T cells sorted from blood. Subset: CD45RA-negative fraction. The receptors here all came from a man aged 25 to 40 in good health.

The chain has TRBV2 and TRBJ2-7; 10 bases align to TRBD2. In germline, CDR1 is SNHLY, CDR2 FYNNEI. Germline trimming cut 6 bases from V and 3 bases from J; bases unmatched to any gene: 14. The CDR3 spans 17 residues. The CDR3: CASRRSLAGAPGYEQYF. As DNA, the CDR3 is TGTGCCAGCAGAAGGAGCCTAGCGGGAGCCCCAGGCTACGAGCAGTACTTC. Full variable domain (outside the CDR3, taken from reference TRBV2 and TRBJ2-7): EPEVTQTPSHQVTQMGQEVILRCVPISNHLYFYWYRQILGQKVEFLVSFYNNEISEKSEIFDDQFSVERPDGSNFTLKIRSTKLEDSAMYFCASRRSLAGAPGYEQYFGPGTRLTVT.

This clone was seen ten or more times. The chain employs TRBV9 and TRBJ1-3; maybe TRBD1 (5 bases). The CDR3 extends over 15 amino acids. The V and J ends lost 0 bases and 2 bases respectively, with 9 bases between them. Germline CDR1 SGDLS, CDR2 YYNGEE. Here the CDR3 DNA reads TGTGCCAGCAGCGTAGTTGAGGGACCTGGAAACACCATATATTTT. It specifies CASSVVEGPGNTIYF.

The rearrangement links TRBV9 to TRBJ2-4; 7 nucleotides align to TRBD1. The germline V gene encodes CDR1 SGDLS and CDR2 YYNGEE. This CDR3 contains 15 residues. Trimming took 3 bases from V and 4 from J; bases not matched to a gene: 7. The CDR3 sequence: CASSEGDRVKNIQYF. The CDR3 region has the DNA TGTGCCAGCAGCGAGGGAGACAGGGTGAAAAACATTCAGTACTTC.

V and J are TRBV7-2 and TRBJ1-2; no definite D call. This CDR3 spans 15 amino acids. Deletions cut 2 bases from V and 2 bases from J, with 12 bases between. Germline V CDR1 and CDR2: SGHTA, FQGNSA. The CDR3 coding sequence is TGTGCCAGCAGCTTAATTGACGCTGCAAACTATGGCTACACCTTC. Translation gives CASSLIDAANYGYTF.

The rearrangement joins TRBV12-5 to TRBJ2-6, with a tentative D call TRBD1 (6 bases). V lost 6 bases, J lost 0 bases, and 18 bases lay in between. Germline CDR1 reads LGHNT; CDR2 reads FRNRAP. The length of the CDR3 is 18 residues. CDR3 DNA: TGTGCTAGTGGCCTATTTGGACAGTCGAGCTCTGGGGCCAACGTCCTGACTTTC. This gives the protein CASGLFGQSSSGANVLTF.

This chain connects TRBV15 to TRBJ1-2; the D is unclear. V lost 5 bases and J 1 base, leaving 8 bases between the germline ends. The CDR3 loop spans 13 amino acids. In germline, CDR1 is LNHNV, CDR2 YYDKDF (reference sequence). The DNA for the CDR3 is TGTGCCACCAGCTCAGGAATTAACTATGGCTACACCTTC. This gives the protein CATSSGINYGYTF.

The chain has TRBV6-1 and TRBJ2-5, with D possibly TRBD2 on 7 matching bases. CDR1 is MNHNS and CDR2 is SASEGT in the germline V gene. V lost 2 bases to trimming and J lost 4 bases, with 14 bases between them. CDR3 size: 15 residues. CDR3 residues: CASSEQAGEGETQYF. The CDR3 DNA follows: TGTGCCAGCAGTGAACAGGCAGGGGAGGGAGAGACCCAGTACTTC.

In its sample, this clone was seen once. The V call is TRBV5-1, the J call TRBJ2-1, with TRBD2 identical over 14 bases. The CDR3 is 18 residues long. CDR1 and CDR2 from the germline V gene are SGHRS and YFSETQ. V lost 4 bases and J lost 15; bases outside the gene matches: 21. In nucleotides, the CDR3 is TGCGCCAGCAGCAAGAGCCAAGAGACTAGCGGGAGGGCCCTGTCTCTGTTCTTC. Translation gives CASSKSQETSGRALSLFF.

This clone was observed a single time. The chain uses TRBV5-1 and TRBJ2-1; 8 positions match TRBD2. After removal of 1 base from V and 0 bases from J, the junction contained 9 bases not matched to a gene. Germline CDR1 reads SGHRS; CDR2 reads YFSETQ. The length of the CDR3 is 18 residues. CDR3 nucleotides: TGCGCCAGCAGCTTGTCGGGGTTTAGCGGGAACTCCTACAATGAGCAGTTCTTC. Its translation is CASSLSGFSGNSYNEQFF.

The chain employs TRBV5-5 and TRBJ2-7, with 14 bases aligning to TRBD2. CDR3 length: 18 amino acids. With 0 bases clipped from V and 2 bases from J, the junction kept 7 bases outside the gene matches. CDR1 is SGHKS and CDR2 is YYEKEE in the germline V gene (reference sequence). CDR3 amino acids: CASSLEPGLAGATYEQYF. The CDR3 DNA is TGTGCCAGCAGCTTGGAGCCGGGACTAGCGGGAGCGACCTACGAGCAGTACTTC.

The V gene is TRBV28, the J gene TRBJ2-1; TRBD2 matches at 10 bases. The CDR3 loop spans 14 amino acids. Germline CDR1 reads MDHEN; CDR2 reads SYDVKM. J gave up 12 bases and V 10 bases, and 15 bases lay outside the gene matches. CDR3 protein: CATCSGRTLLTQFF. DNA of the CDR3: TGTGCCACGTGTAGCGGGAGGACCCTACTTACGCAGTTCTTC.

This chain links TRBV15 with TRBJ2-2; TRBD1 might be the D (5 bases). Trimming cost V 1 base and J 7 bases, with 16 bases left between them. The CDR3 has 16 amino acids. The germline V gene has CDR1 LNHNV and CDR2 YYDKDF (reference sequence). The CDR3 sequence: CATSRVGAIRHGELFF. CDR3 coding DNA: TGTGCCACCAGCAGAGTAGGGGCGATAAGGCACGGGGAGCTGTTTTTT.

At least ten counts were recorded for this clone. This rearrangement joins TRBV7-6 to TRBJ2-7; the match to TRBD2 covers 8 bases. Germline values: CDR1 SGHVS, CDR2 FNYEAQ. Trimming cost V 5 bases and J 6 bases; bases outside gene matches: 12. This CDR3 spans 15 amino acids. The CDR3 nucleotides are TGTGCCAGCAGCCCCACGGCTGCGGGAGGTTCCGAGCAGTACTTC. As protein: CASSPTAAGGSEQYF.

The rearrangement links TRBV7-9 to TRBJ2-1, with a tentative D call TRBD1 (5 bases). Trimming took 5 bases from V and 8 from J, leaving 16 bases between them. From germline, CDR1 is SEHNR and CDR2 FQNEAQ (reference sequence). The CDR3 sequence is 14 residues long. In DNA form, the CDR3 reads TGTGCCAGCAGCCCGCATTCACTGGGGCATGAGCAGTTCTTC. It translates to CASSPHSLGHEQFF.

This clone has more than one count but fewer than ten. The chain couples TRBV18 to TRBJ2-3, with TRBD2 matching 10 bases. From germline, CDR1 is KGHSH and CDR2 LQKENI. CDR3 length: 16 residues. Unmatched junction bases numbered 8, after V lost 3 bases and J lost 5 bases. This chain's CDR3 is CASSPPSGSLGDTQYF. DNA for the CDR3: TGTGCCAGCTCACCCCCTAGCGGGAGTCTTGGAGATACGCAGTATTTT. Full variable domain (remainder filled in from reference TRBV18 and TRBJ2-3): NAGVMQNPRHLVRRRGQEARLRCSPMKGHSHVYWYRQLPEEGLKFMVYLQKENIIDESGMPKERFSAEFPKEGPSILRIQQVVRGDSAAYFCASSPPSGSLGDTQYFGPGTRLTVL.

The chain recombines TRBV30 with TRBJ1-2; D call uncertain. This CDR3 is built from 11 residues. V lost 1 base, J lost 5 bases, and 5 bases lay in between. CDR1 is GTSNPN, CDR2 SVGIG, per germline (reference sequence). The CDR3: CAWSGQYGYTF. The CDR3 DNA is TGTGCCTGGAGTGGTCAGTATGGCTACACCTTC. The full variable domain, in which reference TRBV30 and TRBJ1-2 provide the parts outside the CDR3, is SQTIHQWPATLVQPVGSPLSLECTVEGTSNPNLYWYRQAAGRGLQLLFYSVGIGQISSEVPQNLSASRPQDRQFILSSKKLLLSDSGFYLCAWSGQYGYTFGSGTRLTVV.

The chain recombines TRBV5-4 with TRBJ2-3, with D perhaps matching TRBD1 or TRBD2 (5 bases each). CDR1 is SGHNT, CDR2 YYREEE, per germline (reference sequence). The CDR3 length is 17 residues. The V and J ends lost 3 bases and 3 bases respectively, with 20 bases between them. The CDR3: CASSSPGWAGSTDTQYF. DNA of the CDR3: TGTGCCAGCAGCTCACCCGGGTGGGCAGGGAGTACAGATACGCAGTATTTT. The full variable domain, rest sourced from reference TRBV5-4 and TRBJ2-3, is ETGVTQSPTHLIKTRGQQVTLRCSSQSGHNTVSWYQQALGQGPQFIFQYYREEENGRGNFPPRFSGLQFPNYSSELNVNALELDDSALYLCASSSPGWAGSTDTQYFGPGTRLTVL.

The chain has TRBV25-1 and TRBJ2-7; no reliable D call. Germline lookup yields CDR1 MGHDK and CDR2 SYGVNS. The CDR3 has 13 residues. Trimming pared 2 bases from V and 5 bases from J, leaving 10 bases between. The CDR3 coding sequence is TGTGCCAGCAGTGAACAGGCCATTCACGAGCAGTACTTC. As protein: CASSEQAIHEQYF.

This chain's CDR3 is CASSSRTGDDEKLFF. The CDR3 DNA sequence: TGTGCCAGCAGTTCACGGACAGGGGATGATGAAAAACTGTTTTTT. This chain uses TRBV28 with TRBJ1-4; 9 bases map to TRBD1. Per germline, CDR1 MDHEN and CDR2 SYDVKM. The length of the CDR3 is 15 residues. After removal of 4 bases from V and 6 bases from J, the junction contained 6 bases not matched to a gene. Full variable domain (remainder filled in from reference TRBV28 and TRBJ1-4): DVKVTQSSRYLVKRTGEKVFLECVQDMDHENMFWYRQDPGLGLRLIYFSYDVKMKEKGDIPEGYSVSREKKERFSLILESASTNQTSMYLCASSSRTGDDEKLFFGSGTQLSVL.

A note on this clone: A far larger clone is a single base away, which makes a read error likely. This specimen includes other DNA sequences encoding the same CDR3. The rearrangement uses TRBV10-2 and TRBJ2-1; D is possibly TRBD2 (6 bases). The CDR3 is 14 residues long. Deletions cut 7 bases from V and 5 bases from J, with 15 bases between. Germline V gives CDR1 WSHSY, CDR2 SAAADI. The chain's CDR3 is CASIDGGFHNEQFF. In nucleotides, the CDR3 is TGCGCCAGCATAGATGGGGGGTTTCACAATGAGCAGTTCTTC.

In regard to this clone: This same CDR3 is encoded by further DNA sequences in the sample. The chain carries TRBV5-4 and TRBJ2-2; tentatively, D is TRBD2 (5 bases). CDR1 is SGHNT and CDR2 is YYREEE in the germline V gene (reference sequence). V was shortened by 0 bases and J by 2 bases, with 8 bases between the two germline ends. The CDR3 has 15 residues. CDR3: CASSLGLSNTGELFF. DNA of the CDR3: TGTGCCAGCAGCTTGGGACTATCTAACACCGGGGAGCTGTTTTTT.

In its sample, this clone was seen a few times. The chain joins TRBV2 to TRBJ1-4, with D hard to call. Trimming removed 1 base from V and 7 bases from J, with 10 bases in between. This CDR3 contains 14 residues. Germline lookup yields CDR1 SNHLY and CDR2 FYNNEI. The CDR3 nucleotides are TGTGCCAGCAGTGAAGGGGTAGAGGTTGAAAAACTGTTTTTT. Encoded protein: CASSEGVEVEKLFF.

The rearrangement uses TRBV5-1 and TRBJ2-1; TRBD1 is a possible D gene (5 bases). The germline gives CDR1 SGHRS, CDR2 YFSETQ. Trimming removed 3 bases from V and 9 bases from J, with 16 bases in between. This CDR3 spans 14 amino acids. CDR3 region: CASSSGGQGAEQFF. CDR3 nucleotide sequence: TGCGCCAGCAGCTCGGGCGGACAAGGGGCTGAGCAGTTCTTC.

The CDR3 reads CASNALGRTEAFF. DNA for the CDR3: TGTGCCAGCAATGCGTTGGGCCGCACTGAAGCTTTCTTT. This chain links TRBV11-2 with TRBJ1-1; D not resolved. This CDR3 has 13 amino acids. Trimming removed 7 bases at V and 4 bases at J, with 13 bases between. Germline V gives CDR1 SGHAT, CDR2 FQNNGV.

The chain uses TRBV5-1 and TRBJ2-7, with D possibly being TRBD2 (5 bases). The CDR3 loop spans 12 amino acids. CDR1 is SGHRS and CDR2 is YFSETQ in the germline V gene. With 0 bases removed from V and 10 bases from J, the gap between germline ends came to 11 bases. DNA of the CDR3: TGCGCCAGCAGCTTGGAAGGGTCGGGACAGTACTTC. Its protein product is CASSLEGSGQYF. The full variable domain, in which reference TRBV5-1 and TRBJ2-7 provide the parts outside the CDR3, is KAGVTQTPRYLIKTRGQQVTLSCSPISGHRSVSWYQQTPGQGLQFLFEYFSETQRNKGNFPGRFSGRQFSNSRSEMNVSTLELGDSALYLCASSLEGSGQYFGPGTRLTVT.

V usage is TRBV7-8 and J usage is TRBJ2-7; the match to TRBD2 covers 15 bases. The junction had 6 bases not matched to a gene; V was cut back by 0 bases and J by 0 bases. The germline CDR1 and CDR2 sequences are SGHVS and FQNEAQ. The CDR3 is 19 amino acids. Here the CDR3 reads CASSLARGTSGRLSYEQYF. In nucleotides, the CDR3 is TGTGCCAGCAGCTTAGCCCGGGGGACTAGCGGGAGGCTCTCCTACGAGCAGTACTTC.

The J gene is TRBJ2-3, the V gene TRBV7-2; the D is unclear. V was clipped by 3 bases and J by 4 bases, with 11 bases between them. This CDR3 spans 14 amino acids. Germline assignment: CDR1 SGHTA and CDR2 FQGNSA. CDR3 nucleotide sequence: TGTGCCAGCAGCTTCACCAGGTCGCCAGATACGCAGTATTTT. Translated, it gives CASSFTRSPDTQYF.

The V call is TRBV19, the J call TRBJ2-1; no definite D call. Deletions cut 6 bases from V and 6 bases from J, with 9 bases between. This CDR3 contains 12 residues. Germline values: CDR1 LNHDA, CDR2 SQIVND (reference sequence). The CDR3 protein is CASSFLGNEQFF. In nucleotides, the CDR3 is TGTGCCAGTAGCTTCCTGGGCAATGAGCAGTTCTTC.

The rearrangement uses TRBV2 and TRBJ1-2; 10 positions agree with TRBD1. There are 15 residues in the CDR3. Losses at the gene ends were 6 bases for V and 6 bases for J; bases not matched to a gene: 10. Germline CDR1 is SNHLY and CDR2 is FYNNEI. CDR3 bases: TGTGCCAGCAGGAGGACAGGGGGAGAATTTCATGGCTACACCTTC. Protein product: CASRRTGGEFHGYTF.

The chain joins TRBV11-2 to TRBJ2-7, with D uncertain. Trimming cost V 1 base and J 4 bases, with 5 bases left between them. CDR3 length equals 12 residues. Germline V gene sequence: CDR1 SGHAT, CDR2 FQNNGV. CDR3 protein: CASSLVEYEQYF. In DNA form, the CDR3 reads TGTGCCAGCAGCTTAGTGGAGTACGAGCAGTACTTC. Looking up the rest from reference TRBV11-2 and TRBJ2-7 gives the full variable domain: EAGVAQSPRYKIIEKRQSVAFWCNPISGHATLYWYQQILGQGPKLLIQFQNNGVVDDSQLPKDRFSAERLKGVDSTLKIQPAKLEDSAVYLCASSLVEYEQYFGPGTRLTVT.